This T cell receptor beta chain was sequenced for a study of T cells in Graves' hyperthyroidism and ophthalmopathy. General observations from the study: The majority of expanded thyroid clonotypes above 0.001 also appeared in blood. From stable hyperthyroidism, ophthalmopathy was separated by a 13 V-J model.

Amplification of TCR beta CDR3 regions was performed using RNA transcripts as template. First-round RT-PCR with HTBI primers amplified the TCR CDR3 region. MiXCR was run by TCRdb on the multiplex PCR reads, yielding one entry per CDR3 protein. The table lists around 190,000 distinct CDR3 sequences, around 16% of them singletons, with about 56% in the top ten. The length of the CDR3 is 14 residues. The germline V gene encodes CDR1 KGHSH and CDR2 LQKENI. Trimming cost V 7 bases and J 1 base; bases outside gene matches: 4. This clonotype came up many times. Its specificity is not known. Researchers defined stable Graves' hyperthyroidism as no ophthalmopathy progression within 18 months. The study enrolled patients aged 18 to 65 with newly diagnosed hyperthyroidism of under 2 months' duration.

The sequenced sample was blood. This sequence was found in a woman aged 50 to 60 with Graves' hyperthyroidism. This rearrangement joins TRBV18 to TRBJ2-7; TRBD1 matches 10 bases. The CDR3 sequence: CASFRDRGSYEQYF. The DNA of the CDR3 is TGTGCCAGCTTCCGGGACAGGGGATCCTACGAGCAGTACTTC. The entire variable domain, with the rest obtained from reference TRBV18 and TRBJ2-7, is as follows: NAGVMQNPRHLVRRRGQEARLRCSPMKGHSHVYWYRQLPEEGLKFMVYLQKENIIDESGMPKERFSAEFPKEGPSILRIQQVVRGDSAAYFCASFRDRGSYEQYFGPGTRLTVT.